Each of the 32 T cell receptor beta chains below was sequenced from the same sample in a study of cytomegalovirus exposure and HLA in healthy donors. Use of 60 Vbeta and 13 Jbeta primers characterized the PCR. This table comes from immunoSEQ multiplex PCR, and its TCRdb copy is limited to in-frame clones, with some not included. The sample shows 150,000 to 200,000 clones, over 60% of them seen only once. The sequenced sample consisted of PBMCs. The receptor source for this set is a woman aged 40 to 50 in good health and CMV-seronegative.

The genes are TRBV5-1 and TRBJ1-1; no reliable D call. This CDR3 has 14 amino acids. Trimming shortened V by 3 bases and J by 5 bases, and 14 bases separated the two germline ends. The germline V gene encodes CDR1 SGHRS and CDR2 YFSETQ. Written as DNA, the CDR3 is TGCGCCAGCAGCTCCATACCCCCGGGGACTGAAGCTTTCTTT. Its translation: CASSSIPPGTEAFF.

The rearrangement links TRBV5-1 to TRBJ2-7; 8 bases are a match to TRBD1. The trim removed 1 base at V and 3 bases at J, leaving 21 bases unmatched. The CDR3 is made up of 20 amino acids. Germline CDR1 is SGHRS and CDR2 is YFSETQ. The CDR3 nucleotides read TGCGCCAGCAGCTTGCGCTGCGAGGACAGGGACGTTGAGGTGGGCTACGAGCAGTACGTC. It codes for CASSLRCEDRDVEVGYEQYV.

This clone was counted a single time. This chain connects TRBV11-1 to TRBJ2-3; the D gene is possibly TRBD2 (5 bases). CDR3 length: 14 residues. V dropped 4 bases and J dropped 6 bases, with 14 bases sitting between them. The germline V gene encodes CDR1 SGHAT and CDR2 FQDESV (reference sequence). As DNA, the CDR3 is TGTGCCAGCAGCTCACGGCCAGGCGGGGATACGCAGTATTTT. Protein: CASSSRPGGDTQYF.

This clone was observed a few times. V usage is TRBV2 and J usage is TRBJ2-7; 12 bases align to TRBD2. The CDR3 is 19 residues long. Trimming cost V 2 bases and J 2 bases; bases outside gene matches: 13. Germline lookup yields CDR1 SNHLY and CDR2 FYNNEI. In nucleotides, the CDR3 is TGTGCCAGCAGTGAACCTAAAGGGGGACTAGCGGGCTTAGCCTACGAGCAGTACGTC. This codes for CASSEPKGGLAGLAYEQYV.

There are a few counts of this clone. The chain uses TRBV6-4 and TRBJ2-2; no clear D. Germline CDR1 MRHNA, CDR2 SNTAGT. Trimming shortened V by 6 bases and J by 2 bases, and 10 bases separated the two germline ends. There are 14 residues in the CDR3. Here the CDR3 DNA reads TGTGCCAGCAGAGGCCTAGGAAACACCGGGGAGCTGTTTTTT. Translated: CASRGLGNTGELFF.

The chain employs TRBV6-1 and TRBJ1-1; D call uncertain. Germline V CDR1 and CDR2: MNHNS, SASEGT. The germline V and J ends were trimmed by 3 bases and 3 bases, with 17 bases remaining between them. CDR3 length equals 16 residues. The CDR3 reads CASSDNWERVYTEAFF. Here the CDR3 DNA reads TGTGCCAGCAGTGATAACTGGGAGAGGGTCTACACTGAAGCTTTCTTT.

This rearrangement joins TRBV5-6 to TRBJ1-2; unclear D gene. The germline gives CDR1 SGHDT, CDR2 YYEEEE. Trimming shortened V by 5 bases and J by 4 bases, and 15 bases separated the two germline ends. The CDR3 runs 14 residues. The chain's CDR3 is CASSPESTTYGYTF. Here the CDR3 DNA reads TGTGCCAGCAGTCCGGAATCGACTACCTATGGCTACACCTTC. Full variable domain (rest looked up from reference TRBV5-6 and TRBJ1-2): DAGVTQSPTHLIKTRGQQVTLRCSPKSGHDTVSWYQQALGQGPQFIFQYYEEEERQRGNFPDRFSGHQFPNYSSELNVNALLLGDSALYLCASSPESTTYGYTFGSGTRLTVV.

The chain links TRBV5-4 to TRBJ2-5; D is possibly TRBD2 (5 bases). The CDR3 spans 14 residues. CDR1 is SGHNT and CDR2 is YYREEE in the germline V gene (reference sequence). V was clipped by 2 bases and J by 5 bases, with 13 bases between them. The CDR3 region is CASSLDSGSETQYF. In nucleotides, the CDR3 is TGTGCCAGCAGCTTAGATTCGGGGAGCGAGACCCAGTACTTC.

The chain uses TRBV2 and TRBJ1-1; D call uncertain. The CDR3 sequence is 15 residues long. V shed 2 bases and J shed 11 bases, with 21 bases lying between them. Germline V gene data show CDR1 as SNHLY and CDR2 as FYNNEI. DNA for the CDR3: TGTGCCAGCAGTGAACAGACCACCTATCTAGTAAGGGCTTTCTTT. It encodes CASSEQTTYLVRAFF.

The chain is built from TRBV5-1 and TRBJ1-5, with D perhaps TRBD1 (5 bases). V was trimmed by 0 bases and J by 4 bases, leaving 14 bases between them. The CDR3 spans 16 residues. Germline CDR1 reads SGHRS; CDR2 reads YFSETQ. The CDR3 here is CASSLGGAAGNQPQHF. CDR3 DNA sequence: TGCGCCAGCAGCTTGGGAGGGGCGGCGGGAAATCAGCCCCAGCATTTT.

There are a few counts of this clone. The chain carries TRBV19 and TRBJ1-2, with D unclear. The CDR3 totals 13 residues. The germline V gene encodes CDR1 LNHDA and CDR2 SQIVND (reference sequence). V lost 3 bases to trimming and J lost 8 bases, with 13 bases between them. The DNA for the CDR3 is TGTGCCAGTAGTATCACGGCGGTGGAGGGCTACACCTTC. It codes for CASSITAVEGYTF.

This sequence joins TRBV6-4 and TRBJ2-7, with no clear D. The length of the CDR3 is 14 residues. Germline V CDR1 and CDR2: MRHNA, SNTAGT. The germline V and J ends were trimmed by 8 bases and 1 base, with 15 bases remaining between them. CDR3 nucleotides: TGTGCCAGCCACCTAGACCACCCTTCCTACGAGCAGTACGTC. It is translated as CASHLDHPSYEQYV.

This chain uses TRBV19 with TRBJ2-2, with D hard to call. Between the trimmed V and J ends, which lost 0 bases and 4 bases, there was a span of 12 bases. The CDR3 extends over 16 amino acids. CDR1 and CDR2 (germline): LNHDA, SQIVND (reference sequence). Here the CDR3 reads CASSIDERERTGELFF. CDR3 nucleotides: TGTGCCAGTAGTATAGATGAACGTGAGCGCACCGGGGAGCTGTTTTTT.

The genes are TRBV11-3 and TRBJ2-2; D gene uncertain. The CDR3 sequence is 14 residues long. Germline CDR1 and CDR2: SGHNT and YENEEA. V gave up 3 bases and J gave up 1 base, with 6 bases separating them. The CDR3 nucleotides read TGTGCCAGCAGCTTTCGCGAGAACACCGGGGAGCTGTTTTTT. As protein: CASSFRENTGELFF.

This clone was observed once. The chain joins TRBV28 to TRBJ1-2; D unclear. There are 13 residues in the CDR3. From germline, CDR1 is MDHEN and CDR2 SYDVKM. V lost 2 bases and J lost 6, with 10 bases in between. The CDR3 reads CASSLMRRDGYTF. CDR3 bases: TGTGCCAGCAGTTTAATGAGGAGGGATGGCTACACCTTC.

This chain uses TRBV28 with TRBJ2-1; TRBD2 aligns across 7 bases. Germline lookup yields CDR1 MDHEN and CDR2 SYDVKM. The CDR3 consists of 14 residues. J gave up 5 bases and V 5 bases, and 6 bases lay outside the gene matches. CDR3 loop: CASSPPGLNNEQFF. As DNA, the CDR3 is TGTGCCAGCAGTCCCCCGGGACTAAACAATGAGCAGTTCTTC.

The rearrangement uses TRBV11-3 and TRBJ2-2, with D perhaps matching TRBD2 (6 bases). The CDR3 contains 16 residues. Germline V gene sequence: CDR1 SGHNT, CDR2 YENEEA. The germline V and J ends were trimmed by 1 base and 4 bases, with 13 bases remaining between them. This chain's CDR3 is CASSLGLAESTGELFF. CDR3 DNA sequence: TGTGCCAGCAGCTTAGGGTTAGCGGAGAGCACCGGGGAGCTGTTTTTT.

In nucleotides, the CDR3 is TGCGCCAGCAGCTTAGATAGCGGGAGTCTGGGAGATACGCAGTATTTT. It encodes CASSLDSGSLGDTQYF. The chain links TRBV5-1 to TRBJ2-3; 9 bases agree with TRBD2. This CDR3 spans 16 amino acids. V gave up 2 bases and J gave up 5 bases; unmatched junction bases: 9. Germline V lookup: CDR1 SGHRS, CDR2 YFSETQ.

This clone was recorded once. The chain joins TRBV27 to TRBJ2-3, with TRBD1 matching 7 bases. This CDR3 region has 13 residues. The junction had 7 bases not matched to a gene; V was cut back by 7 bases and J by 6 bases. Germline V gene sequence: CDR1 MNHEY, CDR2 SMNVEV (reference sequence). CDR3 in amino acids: CASKTGVSDTQYF. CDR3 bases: TGTGCCAGCAAAACAGGGGTATCTGATACGCAGTATTTT.

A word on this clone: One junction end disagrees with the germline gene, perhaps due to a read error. CDR3 in DNA: TGTTCCAGCAGCTTAGGGGGGGGCACTGAAGCTTTCTTT. Translated, it gives CSSSLGGGTEAFF. This chain uses TRBV7-9 with TRBJ1-1; possible D gene TRBD1, 6 bases. The CDR3 is 13 amino acids. Germline CDR1 SEHNR, CDR2 FQNEAQ (reference sequence).

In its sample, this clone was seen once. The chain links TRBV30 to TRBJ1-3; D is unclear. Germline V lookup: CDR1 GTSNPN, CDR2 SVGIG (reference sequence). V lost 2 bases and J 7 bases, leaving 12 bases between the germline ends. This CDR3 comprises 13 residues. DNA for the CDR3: TGTGCCTGGAGTCTCCCCGGGGTGAACACCATATATTTT. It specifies CAWSLPGVNTIYF.

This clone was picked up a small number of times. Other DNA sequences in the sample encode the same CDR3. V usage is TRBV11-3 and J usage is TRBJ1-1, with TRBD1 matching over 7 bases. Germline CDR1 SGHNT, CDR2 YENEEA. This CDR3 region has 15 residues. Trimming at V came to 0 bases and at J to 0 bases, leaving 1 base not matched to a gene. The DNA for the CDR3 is TGTGCCAGCAGCTTAGAGGGACAGATGAACACTGAAGCTTTCTTT. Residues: CASSLEGQMNTEAFF.

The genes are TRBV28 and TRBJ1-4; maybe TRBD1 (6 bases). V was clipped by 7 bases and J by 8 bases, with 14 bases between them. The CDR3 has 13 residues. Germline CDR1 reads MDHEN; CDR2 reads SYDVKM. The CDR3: CASTWGPGEKLFF. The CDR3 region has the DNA TGTGCCAGCACCTGGGGGCCAGGAGAAAAACTGTTTTTT.

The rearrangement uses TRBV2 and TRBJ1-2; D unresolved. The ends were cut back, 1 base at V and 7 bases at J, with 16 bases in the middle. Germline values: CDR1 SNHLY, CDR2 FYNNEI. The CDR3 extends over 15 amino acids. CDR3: CASSEVRHRGLGYTF. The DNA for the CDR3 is TGTGCCAGCAGTGAAGTCCGGCATCGGGGTCTTGGCTACACCTTC.

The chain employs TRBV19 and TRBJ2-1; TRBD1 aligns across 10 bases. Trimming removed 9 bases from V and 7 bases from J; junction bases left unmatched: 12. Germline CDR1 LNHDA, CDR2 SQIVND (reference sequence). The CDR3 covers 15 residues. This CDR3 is CASNQGQGLRNEQFF. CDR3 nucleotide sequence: TGTGCCAGCAACCAGGGACAGGGGCTTAGAAATGAGCAGTTCTTC.

In DNA, the CDR3 is TGTGCCAGCAGCCGTAGAGACGGGAGAAATGAAAAACTGTTTTTT. It encodes CASSRRDGRNEKLFF. The chain recombines TRBV5-8 with TRBJ1-4, with unresolved D. The V end was cut by 4 bases, the J end by 5 bases, with 15 bases between. The CDR3 covers 15 residues. CDR1 and CDR2 (germline): SGHTS, YDEGEE.

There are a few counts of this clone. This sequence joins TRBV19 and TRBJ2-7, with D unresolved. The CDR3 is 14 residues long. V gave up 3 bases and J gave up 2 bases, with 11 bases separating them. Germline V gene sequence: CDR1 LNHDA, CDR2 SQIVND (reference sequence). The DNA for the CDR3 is TGTGCCAGTAGTATCTTGGCGGCCCCCTACGAGCAGTACTTC. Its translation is CASSILAAPYEQYF.

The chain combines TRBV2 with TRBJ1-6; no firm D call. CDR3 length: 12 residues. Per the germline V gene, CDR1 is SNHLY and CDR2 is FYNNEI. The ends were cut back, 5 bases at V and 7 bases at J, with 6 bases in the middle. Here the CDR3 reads CASSRVNSPLHF. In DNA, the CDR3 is TGTGCCAGCAGTCGGGTCAATTCACCCCTCCACTTT.

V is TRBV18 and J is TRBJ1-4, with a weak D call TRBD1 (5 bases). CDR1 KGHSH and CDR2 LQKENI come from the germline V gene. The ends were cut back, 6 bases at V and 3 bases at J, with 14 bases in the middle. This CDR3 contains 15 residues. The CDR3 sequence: CASSPFDSPNEKLFF. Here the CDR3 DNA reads TGTGCCAGCTCCCCCTTTGACAGTCCTAATGAAAAACTGTTTTTT.

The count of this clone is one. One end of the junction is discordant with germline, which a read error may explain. CDR3: CASSLVDRPRQDF. CDR3 nucleotides: TGTGCCAGCAGCTTGGTGGACAGGCCCCGCCAGGACTTC. The gene calls are TRBV5-4 and TRBJ2-7, with 7 nucleotides matching TRBD1. The CDR3 consists of 13 residues. CDR1 is SGHNT and CDR2 is YYREEE in the germline V gene (reference sequence).

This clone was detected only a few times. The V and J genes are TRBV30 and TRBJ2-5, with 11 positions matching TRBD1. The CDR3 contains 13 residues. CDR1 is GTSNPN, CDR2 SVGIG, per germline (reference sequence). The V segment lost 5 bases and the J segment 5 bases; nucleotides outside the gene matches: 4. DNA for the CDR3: TGTGCCTGGCGGGACAGGGGGGTCGAGACCCAGTACTTC. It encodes CAWRDRGVETQYF.

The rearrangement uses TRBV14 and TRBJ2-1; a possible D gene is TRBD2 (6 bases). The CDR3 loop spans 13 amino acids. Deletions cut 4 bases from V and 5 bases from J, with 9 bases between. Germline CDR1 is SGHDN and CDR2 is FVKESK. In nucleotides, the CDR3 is TGTGCCAGCAGCCCGACTAGAGACAATGAGCAGTTCTTC. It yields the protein CASSPTRDNEQFF. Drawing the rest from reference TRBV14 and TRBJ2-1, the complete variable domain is EAGVTQFPSHSVIEKGQTVTLRCDPISGHDNLYWYRRVMGKEIKFLLHFVKESKQDESGMPNNRFLAERTGGTYSTLKVQPAELEDSGVYFCASSPTRDNEQFFGPGTRLTVL.